A single sample gave rise to the 21 T cell receptor beta chains below, sequenced in a study of blood T cell repertoires in COVID-19. TCRdb keeps only in-frame clones here, not all; method: immunoSEQ multiplex PCR. The table lists 200,000 to 300,000 clones, roughly 90% of them singletons. Sequencing was carried out using peripheral blood. These TCRs come from a man aged 55 to 69 who had recovered from COVID-19.

The chain carries TRBV15 and TRBJ1-4; D is unresolved. The V end was cut by 0 bases, the J end by 5 bases, with 7 bases between. Germline CDR1 reads LNHNV; CDR2 reads YYDKDF (reference sequence). CDR3 length: 14 residues. In DNA form, the CDR3 reads TGTGCCACCAGCAGAGATGAGGTGAATGAAAAACTGTTTTTT. Translated: CATSRDEVNEKLFF.

The chain links TRBV11-2 to TRBJ2-3, with 9 bases that match TRBD2. The germline V gene has CDR1 SGHAT and CDR2 FQNNGV. Trimming cost V 6 bases and J 1 base; bases outside gene matches: 2. The CDR3 is 14 amino acids. The CDR3 region is CASSAGGGTDTQYF. In DNA form, the CDR3 reads TGTGCCAGCAGTGCGGGGGGGGGCACAGATACGCAGTATTTT.

The chain employs TRBV11-3 and TRBJ1-1, with D tentatively TRBD1 (5 bases). This CDR3 is 13 amino acids long. Germline CDR1 and CDR2: SGHNT and YENEEA. Trimming pared 3 bases from V and 5 bases from J, leaving 10 bases between. CDR3 nucleotides: TGTGCCAGCAGCTTGGAGGGGTGGACTGAAGCTTTCTTT. This encodes CASSLEGWTEAFF.

The V and J genes are TRBV14 and TRBJ1-3, with 7 bases aligning to TRBD1. J was trimmed by 4 bases and V by 2 bases; bases with no gene match: 8. This CDR3 is 16 amino acids long. Germline V gives CDR1 SGHDN, CDR2 FVKESK. CDR3 sequence: CASSQQSGGLGNTIYF. The CDR3 DNA reads as TGTGCCAGCAGCCAACAATCAGGGGGATTAGGAAACACCATATATTTT. Full variable domain (outside the CDR3, taken from reference TRBV14 and TRBJ1-3): EAGVTQFPSHSVIEKGQTVTLRCDPISGHDNLYWYRRVMGKEIKFLLHFVKESKQDESGMPNNRFLAERTGGTYSTLKVQPAELEDSGVYFCASSQQSGGLGNTIYFGEGSWLTVV.

This clone occurred once. CDR3 amino acids: CASSFDAGSYEQYF. The CDR3 nucleotides read TGTGCCAGCTCATTCGACGCCGGGAGTTACGAGCAGTACTTC. The chain carries TRBV18 and TRBJ2-7; TRBD2 might be the D (6 bases). The V and J ends lost 5 bases and 4 bases respectively, with 15 bases between them. CDR1 is KGHSH, CDR2 LQKENI, per germline. The CDR3 sequence is 14 residues long.

This chain joins TRBV28 and TRBJ2-1, with 10 nucleotides matching TRBD2. Trimming took 4 bases from V and 4 from J; bases not matched to a gene: 19. The germline CDR1 and CDR2 sequences are MDHEN and SYDVKM. This CDR3 region has 20 residues. CDR3 protein: CASSSPPGSGGTNPYNEQFF. DNA for the CDR3: TGTGCCAGCAGTTCACCCCCCGGTAGCGGGGGGACTAACCCGTACAATGAGCAGTTCTTC. Filled out from reference TRBV28 and TRBJ2-1, the complete variable domain reads DVKVTQSSRYLVKRTGEKVFLECVQDMDHENMFWYRQDPGLGLRLIYFSYDVKMKEKGDIPEGYSVSREKKERFSLILESASTNQTSMYLCASSSPPGSGGTNPYNEQFFGPGTRLTVL.

V is TRBV11-2 and J is TRBJ2-3; 8 bases are a match to TRBD2. Trimming took 4 bases from V and 0 from J; bases not matched to a gene: 12. Germline lookup yields CDR1 SGHAT and CDR2 FQNNGV. The CDR3 consists of 18 residues. The CDR3 DNA reads as TGTGCCAGCAGCTCGCCCTCCGGGGGCGGGGGGAGCACAGATACGCAGTATTTT. Translated, it gives CASSSPSGGGGSTDTQYF. The variable domain in full, with the rest retrieved from reference TRBV11-2 and TRBJ2-3, is EAGVAQSPRYKIIEKRQSVAFWCNPISGHATLYWYQQILGQGPKLLIQFQNNGVVDDSQLPKDRFSAERLKGVDSTLKIQPAKLEDSAVYLCASSSPSGGGGSTDTQYFGPGTRLTVL.

The chain is built from TRBV5-6 and TRBJ2-3, with a possible D match to TRBD2 (6 bases). This CDR3 has 14 amino acids. Trimming took off 7 bases at V and 3 bases at J, with 15 bases between the two ends. Per germline, CDR1 SGHDT and CDR2 YYEEEE. The CDR3 DNA sequence: TGTGCCAGCGGCCCATGGGGGAGGACAGATACGCAGTATTTT. Protein sequence: CASGPWGRTDTQYF.

The chain joins TRBV11-2 to TRBJ1-2; no clear D gene. Germline values: CDR1 SGHAT, CDR2 FQNNGV. This CDR3 has 16 residues. Trimming removed 2 bases at V and 7 bases at J, with 20 bases between. DNA of the CDR3: TGTGCCAGCAGCTTATCCCCGGCCGGGAATTGGGGTGGCTACACCTTC. Translation: CASSLSPAGNWGGYTF.

This clone turned up a few times. J is TRBJ2-7 and V is TRBV7-9; maybe TRBD1 (6 bases). V was trimmed by 5 bases and J by 0 bases, leaving 11 bases between them. The germline V gene encodes CDR1 SEHNR and CDR2 FQNEAQ (reference sequence). The CDR3 has 14 residues. CDR3 DNA: TGTGCCAGCAGCACGGACAGCCTCTCCTACGAGCAGTACTTC. The encoded protein is CASSTDSLSYEQYF.

CDR3 bases: TGTGCCAGCAGCCCACAGGGGACCGGGGAGCTGTTTTTT. It codes for CASSPQGTGELFF. The rearrangement links TRBV11-3 to TRBJ2-2; 7 nucleotides line up with TRBD1. The V segment lost 5 bases and the J segment 5 bases; nucleotides outside the gene matches: 2. Germline CDR1 SGHNT, CDR2 YENEEA. This CDR3 is 13 amino acids long.

The genes are TRBV7-9 and TRBJ1-4; tentative D call: TRBD1 (6 bases). CDR3 size: 15 residues. The V end was cut by 1 base, the J end by 1 base, with 7 bases between. Germline V gene data show CDR1 as SEHNR and CDR2 as FQNEAQ (reference sequence). CDR3 amino acids: CASSLVRGTNEKLFF. DNA for the CDR3: TGTGCCAGCAGCTTAGTCAGGGGAACTAATGAAAAACTGTTTTTT.

The CDR3 DNA follows: TGTGCCAGCAGCCCATTACCCACAACCGGGGAGCTGTTTTTT. Translation gives CASSPLPTTGELFF. The J gene is TRBJ2-2, the V gene TRBV7-2; D is undetermined. The V end lost 5 bases, the J end lost 5 bases, and 12 bases lay between the germline ends. CDR3 length: 14 amino acids. Germline-derived CDR1 and CDR2 are SGHTA and FQGNSA.

The J gene is TRBJ2-3, the V gene TRBV5-5; 8 bases align to TRBD2. After removal of 4 bases from V and 2 bases from J, the junction contained 3 bases not matched to a gene. This CDR3 has 14 residues. Germline values: CDR1 SGHKS, CDR2 YYEKEE (reference sequence). The CDR3 sequence: CASSLSGVTDTQYF. CDR3 bases: TGTGCCAGCAGCCTTAGCGGGGTCACAGATACGCAGTATTTT.

The V and J genes are TRBV9 and TRBJ2-7, with 7 bases matching TRBD2. The V segment lost 2 bases and the J segment 0 bases; nucleotides outside the gene matches: 14. Germline CDR1 and CDR2: SGDLS and YYNGEE. The CDR3 covers 18 residues. The CDR3 sequence: CASSVGPGLPKISYEQYF. Written as DNA, the CDR3 is TGTGCCAGCAGCGTGGGTCCGGGACTACCGAAAATCTCCTACGAGCAGTACTTC. The variable domain in full, completed from reference TRBV9 and TRBJ2-7, reads DSGVTQTPKHLITATGQRVTLRCSPRSGDLSVYWYQQSLDQGLQFLIQYYNGEERAKGNILERFSAQQFPDLHSELNLSSLELGDSALYFCASSVGPGLPKISYEQYFGPGTRLTVT.

This clone was detected once. The chain combines TRBV5-5 with TRBJ2-5, with D possibly being TRBD1 (5 bases). This CDR3 is built from 14 residues. V was clipped by 4 bases and J by 1 base, with 11 bases between them. CDR1 SGHKS and CDR2 YYEKEE come from the germline V gene (reference sequence). CDR3 loop: CASSLQGLQETQYF. DNA for the CDR3: TGTGCCAGCAGCCTCCAGGGCCTCCAAGAGACCCAGTACTTC.

The rearrangement links TRBV27 to TRBJ1-5; 10 positions agree with TRBD1. CDR1 MNHEY and CDR2 SMNVEV come from the germline V gene (reference sequence). J gave up 7 bases and V 3 bases, and 15 bases lay outside the gene matches. The CDR3 contains 18 residues. The CDR3: CASSFRYMGQGSRQPQHF. The CDR3 region has the DNA TGTGCCAGCAGTTTTAGATATATGGGACAGGGGTCTCGACAGCCCCAGCATTTT.

The genes are TRBV27 and TRBJ1-6, with D perhaps TRBD1 (6 bases). Germline V gives CDR1 MNHEY, CDR2 SMNVEV (reference sequence). This CDR3 is 14 amino acids long. V lost 6 bases and J lost 9, with 15 bases in between. The CDR3 region has the DNA TGTGCCAGCAGGCCGGGGACACGGGTTTCACCCCTCCACTTT. This encodes CASRPGTRVSPLHF.

V usage is TRBV10-3 and J usage is TRBJ2-7; tentative D call: TRBD1 (5 bases). The CDR3 contains 14 residues. The germline V gene encodes CDR1 ENHRY and CDR2 SYGVKD. V was pared by 3 bases and J by 2 bases, with 11 bases between. The CDR3 region is CAISEIGVTYEQYF. The CDR3 DNA follows: TGTGCCATCAGTGAAATAGGGGTAACCTACGAGCAGTACTTC.

The CDR3 DNA reads TGTGCCAGCAGCCACGCGGGGACAGCTGCAACTAATGAAAAACTGTTTTTT. Its protein is CASSHAGTAATNEKLFF. The chain employs TRBV4-2 and TRBJ1-4; TRBD1 matches at 7 bases. CDR3 size: 17 residues. The junction had 7 bases not matched to a gene; V was cut back by 3 bases and J by 0 bases. The germline V gene encodes CDR1 LGHNA and CDR2 YNFKEQ.

V is TRBV6-1 and J is TRBJ2-4, with D maybe TRBD2 (5 bases). Trimming removed 5 bases from V and 1 base from J, with 9 bases in between. CDR1 and CDR2 (germline): MNHNS, SASEGT. CDR3 length equals 14 residues. The DNA for the CDR3 is TGTGCCAGCAGTCCCGGGGAGGCCAAAAACATTCAGTACTTC. The encoded protein is CASSPGEAKNIQYF.